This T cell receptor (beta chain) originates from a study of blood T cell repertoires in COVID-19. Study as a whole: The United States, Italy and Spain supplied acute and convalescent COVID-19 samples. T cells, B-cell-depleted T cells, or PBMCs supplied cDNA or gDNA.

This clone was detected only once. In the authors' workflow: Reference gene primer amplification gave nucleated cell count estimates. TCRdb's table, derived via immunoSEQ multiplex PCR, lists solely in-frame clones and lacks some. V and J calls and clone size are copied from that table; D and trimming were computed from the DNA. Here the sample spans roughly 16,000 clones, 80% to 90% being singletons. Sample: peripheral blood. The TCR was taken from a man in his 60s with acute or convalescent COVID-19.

The CDR3 DNA reads as TGTGCCATCAACAAAATGACAGGGGGGGACACTGAAGCTTTCTTT. Translating it yields CAINKMTGGDTEAFF. This chain joins TRBV10-3 and TRBJ1-1; 9 bases are shared with TRBD1. The CDR3 runs 15 residues. Trimming cost V 7 bases and J 3 bases; bases outside gene matches: 9. The germline gives CDR1 ENHRY, CDR2 SYGVKD.